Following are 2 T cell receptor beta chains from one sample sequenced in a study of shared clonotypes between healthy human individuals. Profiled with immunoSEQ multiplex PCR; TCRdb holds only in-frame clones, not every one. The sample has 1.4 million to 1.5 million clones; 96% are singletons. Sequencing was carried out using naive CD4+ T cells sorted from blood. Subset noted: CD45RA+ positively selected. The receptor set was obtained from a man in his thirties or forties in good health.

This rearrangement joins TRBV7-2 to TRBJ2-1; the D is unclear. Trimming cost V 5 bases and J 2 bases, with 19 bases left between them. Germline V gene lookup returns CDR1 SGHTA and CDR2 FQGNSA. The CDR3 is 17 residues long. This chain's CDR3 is CASSTLQGFKTYNEQFF. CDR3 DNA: TGTGCCAGCAGCACTTTACAAGGCTTTAAGACCTACAATGAGCAGTTCTTC.

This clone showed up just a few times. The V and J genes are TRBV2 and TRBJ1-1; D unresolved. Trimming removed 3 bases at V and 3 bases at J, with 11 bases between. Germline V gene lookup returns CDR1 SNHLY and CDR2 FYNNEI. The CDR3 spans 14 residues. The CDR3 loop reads CASSDGVRYTEAFF. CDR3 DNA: TGTGCCAGCAGTGACGGGGTCCGGTACACTGAAGCTTTCTTT. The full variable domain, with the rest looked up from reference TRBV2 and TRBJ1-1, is EPEVTQTPSHQVTQMGQEVILRCVPISNHLYFYWYRQILGQKVEFLVSFYNNEISEKSEIFDDQFSVERPDGSNFTLKIRSTKLEDSAMYFCASSDGVRYTEAFFGQGTRLTVV.